Listed here are 18 T cell receptor beta chains from one sample, sequenced in a study of blood T cell repertoires in COVID-19 (dated by TCRdb to about 2020). Library method: the immunoSEQ multiplex PCR assay. This immuneACCESS table, as held by TCRdb, lists in-frame sequences with V and J called but not all clones. Of the missing ones, under half trace to an unresolved V gene in checked studies; the others have no known cause. Present in this sample are a few hundred thousand clones, approximately 87% of which were seen just once. The ten largest clones represent roughly 10% of the sample. Sequencing input: PBMCs or T cells enriched from blood (not recorded which). These receptors were obtained from a woman aged 45 to 65 who had recovered from COVID-19.

V is TRBV2 and J is TRBJ2-1; tentatively, D is TRBD1 (6 bases). The germline V gene encodes CDR1 SNHLY and CDR2 FYNNEI. Trimming removed 4 bases at V and 6 bases at J, with 10 bases between. The CDR3 spans 13 residues. As DNA, the CDR3 is TGTGCCAGCAGTGGAACAGGGTCCAATGAGCAGTTCTTC. Translated, it gives CASSGTGSNEQFF.

J is TRBJ1-2 and V is TRBV6-5; 8 bases fit TRBD1. CDR3 size: 13 residues. CDR1 is MNHEY and CDR2 is SVGAGI in the germline V gene. The V segment lost 6 bases and the J segment 3 bases; nucleotides outside the gene matches: 3. This CDR3 is CASSIQGDYGYTF. The DNA of the CDR3 is TGTGCCAGCAGCATACAGGGGGACTATGGCTACACCTTC.

This sequence joins TRBV27 and TRBJ2-5; possible D gene TRBD2, 6 bases. The CDR3 is 14 residues long. The germline CDR1 and CDR2 sequences are MNHEY and SMNVEV (reference sequence). Between the trimmed V and J ends, which lost 6 bases and 2 bases, there was a span of 13 bases. The CDR3 bases are TGTGCCAGCAGGGCGGGACCAATGCAAGAGACCCAGTACTTC. It codes for CASRAGPMQETQYF.

The J gene is TRBJ1-2, the V gene TRBV6-4, with 10 bases fitting TRBD1. J was trimmed by 2 bases and V by 6 bases; bases with no gene match: 12. This CDR3 comprises 17 residues. From germline, CDR1 is MRHNA and CDR2 SNTAGT. The CDR3, as DNA: TGTGCCAGCAGAAACCTTGGGGGGACAGGGGAAAACTATGGCTACACCTTC. This sequence encodes CASRNLGGTGENYGYTF.

This chain joins TRBV24-1 and TRBJ2-5; TRBD2 matches at 10 bases. This CDR3 comprises 17 residues. Trimming removed 5 bases from V and 9 bases from J; junction bases left unmatched: 17. Germline CDR1 and CDR2: KGHDR and SFDVKD. The CDR3 protein is CATSGPLAGASGAAQYF. The DNA for the CDR3 is TGTGCCACCAGTGGGCCTCTAGCGGGGGCTTCCGGGGCGGCCCAGTACTTC.

The chain links TRBV29-1 to TRBJ1-2; 7 bases line up with TRBD1. With V trimmed by 6 bases and J by 0 bases, 13 bases remained unmatched. Germline CDR1 reads SQVTM; CDR2 reads ANQGSEA. This CDR3 is built from 16 residues. The chain's CDR3 is CSVNLIGGASNYGYTF. DNA of the CDR3: TGCAGCGTAAATTTGATAGGGGGCGCTTCTAACTATGGCTACACCTTC.

The gene calls are TRBV30 and TRBJ1-5, with D possibly being TRBD1 (5 bases). The CDR3 contains 14 residues. The V gene's germline CDR1 is GTSNPN and CDR2 SVGIG (reference sequence). The ends were cut back, 5 bases at V and 1 base at J, with 12 bases in the middle. Here the CDR3 DNA reads TGTGCCTGGGGGGCCACCGGGAGCAATCAGCCCCAGCATTTT. The encoded protein is CAWGATGSNQPQHF.

This clone has more than one count but fewer than ten. J is TRBJ2-2 and V is TRBV27; TRBD2 agrees at 8 bases. Trimming removed 1 base from V and 4 bases from J; junction bases left unmatched: 8. CDR1 is MNHEY, CDR2 SMNVEV, per germline (reference sequence). This CDR3 is 17 amino acids long. This CDR3 reads CASSLFGLAKSTGELFF. CDR3 nucleotides: TGTGCCAGCAGTTTATTTGGACTAGCCAAAAGCACCGGGGAGCTGTTTTTT.

The chain uses TRBV6-2 or TRBV6-3 and TRBJ2-7; D might be TRBD1 (5 bases). The CDR3 sequence is 15 residues long. The V end was cut by 2 bases, the J end by 0 bases, with 11 bases between. CDR1 and CDR2 (germline): MNHEY, SVGEGT. The CDR3 sequence is CASSYNQGSSYEQYF. The DNA for the CDR3 is TGTGCCAGCAGTTACAATCAGGGTAGCTCCTACGAGCAGTACTTC.

The chain is built from TRBV19 and TRBJ1-2; 7 bases align to TRBD1. CDR1 LNHDA and CDR2 SQIVND come from the germline V gene (reference sequence). This CDR3 has 14 residues. The V gene end was trimmed by 4 bases and the J gene end by 3 bases; junction bases not matched to a gene: 5. The CDR3 coding sequence is TGTGCCAGTAGTACCATACAGGGGTACTATGGCTACACCTTC. This translates into CASSTIQGYYGYTF.

The chain uses TRBV6-5 and TRBJ1-2; D call uncertain. The V end was cut by 6 bases, the J end by 4 bases, with 12 bases between. Germline CDR1 and CDR2: MNHEY and SVGAGI. This CDR3 contains 13 residues. CDR3 residues: CASSPGDAYGYTF. The CDR3 bases are TGTGCCAGCAGCCCCGGAGATGCCTATGGCTACACCTTC.

The chain has TRBV27 and TRBJ2-3; TRBD1 matches at 11 bases. Germline-derived CDR1 and CDR2 are MNHEY and SMNVEV (reference sequence). V lost 5 bases, J lost 4 bases, and 2 bases stayed unmatched. The length of the CDR3 is 14 residues. CDR3 DNA sequence: TGTGCCAGCAGTGGGACAGGGGGGGCAGATACGCAGTATTTT. Its translation is CASSGTGGADTQYF.

The chain combines TRBV18 with TRBJ2-1; D is undetermined. Germline lookup yields CDR1 KGHSH and CDR2 LQKENI. This CDR3 is built from 13 residues. The V end was cut by 3 bases, the J end by 9 bases, with 12 bases between. DNA for the CDR3: TGTGCCAGCTCACCCCCCACCGGCGGTGAGCAGTTCTTC. It is translated as CASSPPTGGEQFF.

This clone was counted only a few times. This chain uses TRBV2 with TRBJ1-2; 9 bases are shared with TRBD1. The CDR3 is 14 amino acids. With 6 bases clipped from V and 6 bases from J, the junction kept 8 bases outside the gene matches. Germline assignment: CDR1 SNHLY and CDR2 FYNNEI. CDR3 region: CASSGVTGGDGYTF. The CDR3 nucleotides read TGTGCCAGCAGCGGGGTAACAGGGGGCGATGGCTACACCTTC.

This clone has only a few counts. The chain recombines TRBV29-1 with TRBJ1-1, with D unresolved. The CDR3 spans 16 residues. Germline CDR1 is SQVTM and CDR2 is ANQGSEA. Trimming removed 4 bases at V and 1 base at J, with 19 bases between. The CDR3 reads CSVGTGGYSRNTEAFF. The CDR3 DNA is TGCAGCGTTGGGACGGGAGGCTACAGTCGGAACACTGAAGCTTTCTTT.

The rearrangement joins TRBV29-1 to TRBJ1-2; D not resolved. The CDR3 covers 14 residues. Germline V gene data show CDR1 as SQVTM and CDR2 as ANQGSEA. V lost 6 bases and J 3 bases, leaving 17 bases between the germline ends. In DNA form, the CDR3 reads TGCAGCGTCCCGAAGAGGGAGGTGGACTATGGCTACACCTTC. This sequence encodes CSVPKREVDYGYTF.

The chain recombines TRBV6-5 with TRBJ1-3; 8 bases agree with TRBD1. This CDR3 is built from 15 residues. J was trimmed by 1 base and V by 6 bases; bases with no gene match: 5. The V gene's germline CDR1 is MNHEY and CDR2 SVGAGI. The CDR3 nucleotides are TGTGCCAGCAGCCCAAGACAGGGGTCTGGAAACACCATATATTTT. Its protein is CASSPRQGSGNTIYF.

The genes are TRBV2 and TRBJ1-1, with 9 bases aligning to TRBD1. The CDR3 spans 15 residues. From germline, CDR1 is SNHLY and CDR2 FYNNEI. Germline trimming cut 7 bases from V and 1 base from J; bases unmatched to any gene: 7. The CDR3 nucleotides are TGTGCCAGCACGTGGACAGGGGCCAAGAACACTGAAGCTTTCTTT. Translation: CASTWTGAKNTEAFF.